The rows below give T cell receptor beta chains drawn from one sample of a study of T cells after yellow fever vaccination. TCRdb independently ran MiXCR on the 5' RACE reads; one entry per CDR3 protein. This table holds hundreds of thousands of distinct CDR3 sequences, roughly 12% found once. The specimen comprised PBMCs, sampled on the day of the yellow fever booster vaccination. These receptors all come from a young man who received the YFV17D yellow fever vaccine. The CDR3 runs from the conserved cysteine through the conserved F or W. Each record gives: V gene, J gene, D gene, clone size, CDR3 protein, CDR3 DNA. A D gene is named only where the DNA matches it firmly. Not all rows give a size; the values are once, few, many and, for expanded clones, a class.

v_gene: TRBV12-3/TRBV12-4; j_gene: TRBJ2-1; d_gene: TRBD2; abundance: few; CDR3aa: CASSGMGLAGPYNEQFF; CDR3nt: TGTGCCAGCAGTGGTATGGGACTAGCGGGACCCTACAATGAGCAGTTCTTC
v_gene: TRBV29-1; j_gene: TRBJ2-5; d_gene: TRBD1; abundance: few; CDR3aa: CSADREETQYF; CDR3nt: TGCAGCGCGGACAGGGAAGAGACCCAGTACTTC
v_gene: TRBV18; j_gene: TRBJ2-5; d_gene: -; abundance: -; CDR3aa: CASSPDGTQYF; CDR3nt: TGTGCCAGCTCACCGGACGGGACCCAGTACTTC
v_gene: TRBV10-3; j_gene: TRBJ2-5; d_gene: TRBD1; abundance: -; CDR3aa: CAISDPGTGQETQYF; CDR3nt: TGTGCCATCAGTGATCCTGGGACAGGGCAAGAGACCCAGTACTTC
v_gene: TRBV7-2; j_gene: TRBJ1-2; d_gene: TRBD1; abundance: few; CDR3aa: CASSPWQGARIGYTF; CDR3nt: TGTGCCAGCAGCCCCTGGCAGGGGGCGAGGATTGGCTACACCTTC
v_gene: TRBV7-9; j_gene: TRBJ2-7; d_gene: -; abundance: few; CDR3aa: CASSPTGSKLQEQYF; CDR3nt: TGTGCCAGCAGTCCCACCGGGAGTAAATTACAGGAGCAGTACTTC
v_gene: TRBV7-8; j_gene: TRBJ2-7; d_gene: -; abundance: -; CDR3aa: CASSSRWGRAAYEQYF; CDR3nt: TGTGCCAGCAGCTCCCGTTGGGGGCGAGCGGCCTACGAGCAGTACTTC
v_gene: TRBV3-1; j_gene: TRBJ2-7; d_gene: -; abundance: -; CDR3aa: CASSQKGLLSSYEQYF; CDR3nt: TGTGCCAGCAGCCAAAAAGGACTACTGAGCTCCTACGAGCAGTACTTC
v_gene: TRBV29-1; j_gene: TRBJ1-4; d_gene: -; abundance: few; CDR3aa: CSVRQEGKLFF; CDR3nt: TGCAGCGTGAGACAGGAAGGAAAACTGTTTTTT
v_gene: TRBV5-1; j_gene: TRBJ2-2; d_gene: TRBD1; abundance: -; CDR3aa: CASSDVGGQGTGELFF; CDR3nt: TGCGCCAGCAGCGACGTGGGGGGACAGGGTACCGGGGAGCTGTTTTTT
v_gene: TRBV7-9; j_gene: TRBJ2-7; d_gene: -; abundance: -; CDR3aa: CASSLLSGNYEQYF; CDR3nt: TGTGCCAGCAGCTTACTCTCAGGGAACTACGAGCAGTACTTC
v_gene: TRBV5-1; j_gene: TRBJ2-3; d_gene: TRBD2; abundance: -; CDR3aa: CASSISGRSTDTQYF; CDR3nt: TGCGCCAGCAGTATTAGCGGGAGAAGCACAGATACGCAGTATTTT
v_gene: TRBV29-1; j_gene: TRBJ1-4; d_gene: -; abundance: -; CDR3aa: CSVSGLNEKLFF; CDR3nt: TGCAGCGTCTCGGGACTGAATGAAAAACTGTTTTTT
v_gene: TRBV3-1; j_gene: TRBJ2-6; d_gene: -; abundance: few; CDR3aa: CASGGRSSGANVLTF; CDR3nt: TGTGCCAGCGGGGGTAGGAGCTCTGGGGCCAACGTCCTGACTTTC
v_gene: TRBV6-5; j_gene: TRBJ2-7; d_gene: -; abundance: -; CDR3aa: CASSYGVAAPVGEQYF; CDR3nt: TGTGCCAGCAGTTACGGGGTAGCGGCCCCGGTGGGCGAGCAGTACTTC
v_gene: TRBV12-3/TRBV12-4; j_gene: TRBJ2-7; d_gene: -; abundance: few; CDR3aa: CASSFLGGTFSYEQYF; CDR3nt: TGTGCCAGCAGTTTTCTGGGGGGAACGTTCTCTTACGAGCAGTACTTC
v_gene: TRBV7-3; j_gene: TRBJ2-1; d_gene: TRBD2; abundance: few; CDR3aa: CASSLMGPGGTSGDRNEQFF; CDR3nt: TGTGCCAGCAGCTTAATGGGCCCCGGGGGGACTAGCGGAGATAGGAATGAGCAGTTCTTC
v_gene: TRBV28; j_gene: TRBJ2-7; d_gene: TRBD2; abundance: many; CDR3aa: CASRPGLADPYEQYF; CDR3nt: TGTGCCAGCCGGCCGGGACTAGCGGACCCCTACGAGCAGTACTTC
v_gene: TRBV6-5; j_gene: TRBJ1-4; d_gene: TRBD1; abundance: -; CDR3aa: CASTFTRDRVEKLFF; CDR3nt: TGTGCCAGCACCTTTACTCGAGACAGGGTTGAAAAACTGTTTTTT
v_gene: TRBV7-2; j_gene: TRBJ2-7; d_gene: TRBD2; abundance: -; CDR3aa: CASSPGGWGIYEQYF; CDR3nt: TGTGCCAGCAGCCCGGGGGGGTGGGGGATTTACGAGCAGTACTTC
v_gene: TRBV7-9; j_gene: TRBJ2-5; d_gene: -; abundance: -; CDR3aa: CASSSARDYQETQYF; CDR3nt: TGTGCCAGCAGCTCCGCCCGGGACTACCAAGAGACCCAGTACTTC
v_gene: TRBV28; j_gene: TRBJ2-5; d_gene: -; abundance: few; CDR3aa: CASSLNRVETQYF; CDR3nt: TGTGCCAGCAGCTTAAACAGGGTAGAGACCCAGTACTTC
v_gene: TRBV5-1; j_gene: TRBJ1-6; d_gene: -; abundance: few; CDR3aa: CASRRDGDNSPLHF; CDR3nt: TGCGCCAGCCGGAGGGACGGAGATAATTCACCCCTCCACTTT
v_gene: TRBV27; j_gene: TRBJ2-3; d_gene: TRBD2; abundance: few; CDR3aa: CASSRRTSGDTDTQYF; CDR3nt: TGTGCCAGCAGCCGTCGGACTAGCGGAGACACAGATACGCAGTATTTT
v_gene: TRBV7-2; j_gene: TRBJ2-2; d_gene: -; abundance: -; CDR3aa: CASSLVEVAGELFF; CDR3nt: TGTGCCAGCAGCTTAGTAGAGGTCGCCGGGGAGCTGTTTTTT
v_gene: TRBV13; j_gene: TRBJ2-5; d_gene: -; abundance: few; CDR3aa: CASSSRGASNLETQYF; CDR3nt: TGTGCCAGCAGCTCCCGGGGAGCAAGTAATCTTGAGACCCAGTACTTC
v_gene: TRBV9; j_gene: TRBJ2-7; d_gene: TRBD2; abundance: -; CDR3aa: CASSVSGETHEQYF; CDR3nt: TGTGCCAGCAGCGTTAGCGGGGAGACGCACGAGCAGTACTTC
v_gene: TRBV19; j_gene: TRBJ1-5; d_gene: -; abundance: few; CDR3aa: CATSLGGYNQPQHF; CDR3nt: TGTGCCACCTCGCTGGGGGGATACAATCAGCCCCAGCATTTT
v_gene: TRBV20-1; j_gene: TRBJ1-4; d_gene: TRBD1; abundance: many; CDR3aa: CSAAWTGDNEKLFF; CDR3nt: TGCAGTGCCGCTTGGACAGGGGATAATGAAAAACTGTTTTTT
v_gene: TRBV4-3; j_gene: TRBJ1-2; d_gene: -; abundance: -; CDR3aa: CASSQDPGYYGYTF; CDR3nt: TGCGCCAGCAGCCAAGATCCGGGGTACTATGGCTACACCTTC
v_gene: TRBV5-1; j_gene: TRBJ2-2; d_gene: -; abundance: many; CDR3aa: CASSLVQLNTGELFF; CDR3nt: TGCGCCAGCAGCTTGGTACAGTTGAACACCGGGGAGCTGTTTTTT
v_gene: TRBV7-2; j_gene: TRBJ2-7; d_gene: -; abundance: few; CDR3aa: CASRGWGGYEQYF; CDR3nt: TGTGCCAGCAGAGGGTGGGGAGGATACGAGCAGTACTTC
v_gene: TRBV18; j_gene: TRBJ2-3; d_gene: -; abundance: -; CDR3aa: CASSPRLETDTQYF; CDR3nt: TGTGCCAGCTCACCCCGACTAGAGACAGATACGCAGTATTTT
v_gene: TRBV15; j_gene: TRBJ1-2; d_gene: TRBD1; abundance: -; CDR3aa: CATSTDRGLNYGYTF; CDR3nt: TGTGCCACCAGCACCGACAGGGGGCTAAACTATGGCTACACCTTC
v_gene: TRBV12-3/TRBV12-4; j_gene: TRBJ2-7; d_gene: TRBD2; abundance: many; CDR3aa: CASSSGGGEQYF; CDR3nt: TGTGCCAGCAGTTCGGGGGGTGGCGAGCAGTACTTC
v_gene: TRBV20-1; j_gene: TRBJ2-7; d_gene: TRBD1; abundance: few; CDR3aa: CSATGQAPHEQYF; CDR3nt: TGCAGTGCTACGGGACAGGCCCCACACGAGCAGTACTTC
v_gene: TRBV9; j_gene: TRBJ2-1; d_gene: -; abundance: few; CDR3aa: CASSASSTGVGNEQFF; CDR3nt: TGTGCCAGCAGCGCCAGCTCGACGGGAGTGGGAAATGAGCAGTTCTTC
v_gene: TRBV6-6; j_gene: TRBJ1-6; d_gene: -; abundance: few; CDR3aa: CASSPPGTPLHF; CDR3nt: TGTGCCAGCAGTCCCCCAGGCACACCCCTCCACTTT
v_gene: TRBV29-1; j_gene: TRBJ2-1; d_gene: TRBD2; abundance: few; CDR3aa: CSVGLAGGEQFF; CDR3nt: TGCAGCGTTGGACTAGCGGGAGGGGAGCAGTTCTTC
v_gene: TRBV12-3/TRBV12-4; j_gene: TRBJ2-2; d_gene: -; abundance: few; CDR3aa: CASLGGQPYTGELFF; CDR3nt: TGTGCCAGCTTGGGGGGACAGCCCTACACCGGGGAGCTGTTTTTT